This T cell receptor (beta chain) came from a study of blood T cell repertoires in COVID-19. Study in general: Sample material is recorded as cDNA or gDNA derived from T cells, B-cell-depleted T cells, or PBMCs.

Original analysis: How many nucleated cells were present was estimated from reference gene primer amplification. Assay: immunoSEQ multiplex PCR; the TCRdb copy retains only in-frame clones and omits some. The V and J calls and clone size come from that table; D and trimming were worked out from the DNA. This sample yields 100,000 or so clones, of which roughly 92% are seen a single time; 5% to 7% belongs to the top ten. The CDR3 contains 15 residues. Trimming pared 8 bases from V and 7 bases from J, leaving 20 bases between. Germline CDR1 and CDR2: SNHLY and FYNNEI. The chain joins TRBV2 to TRBJ2-2, with D perhaps matching TRBD2 (7 bases). The sequence was obtained from a man in his 70s with acute or convalescent COVID-19. The sequenced material came from peripheral blood. CDR3 amino acids: CASRVMGGRGGELFF. CDR3 nucleotide sequence: TGTGCCAGCCGTGTCATGGGGGGGCGAGGCGGGGAGCTGTTTTTT.